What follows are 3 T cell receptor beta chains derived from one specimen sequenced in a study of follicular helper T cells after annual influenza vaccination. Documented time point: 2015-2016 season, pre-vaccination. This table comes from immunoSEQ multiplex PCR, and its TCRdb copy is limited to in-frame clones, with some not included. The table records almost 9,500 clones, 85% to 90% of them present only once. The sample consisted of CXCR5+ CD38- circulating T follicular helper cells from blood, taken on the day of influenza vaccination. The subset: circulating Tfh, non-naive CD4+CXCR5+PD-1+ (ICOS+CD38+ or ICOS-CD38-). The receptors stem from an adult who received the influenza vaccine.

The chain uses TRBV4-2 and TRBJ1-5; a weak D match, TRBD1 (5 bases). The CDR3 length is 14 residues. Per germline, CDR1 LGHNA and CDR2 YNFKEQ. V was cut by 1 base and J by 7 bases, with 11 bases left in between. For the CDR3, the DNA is TGTGCCAGCAGCCAAGGTCAGGCAGGGCAGCCCCAGCATTTT. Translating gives CASSQGQAGQPQHF.

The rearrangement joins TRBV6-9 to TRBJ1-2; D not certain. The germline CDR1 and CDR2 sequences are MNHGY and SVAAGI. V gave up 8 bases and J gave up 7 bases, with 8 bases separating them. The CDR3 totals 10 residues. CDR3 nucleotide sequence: TGTGCCAGCCGGGGAAGTGGCTACACCTTC. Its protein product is CASRGSGYTF.

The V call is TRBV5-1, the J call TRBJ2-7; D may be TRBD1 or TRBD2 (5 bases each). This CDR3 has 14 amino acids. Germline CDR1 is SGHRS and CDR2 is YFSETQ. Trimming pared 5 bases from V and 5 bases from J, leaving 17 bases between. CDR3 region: CASRLDQGIHEQYF. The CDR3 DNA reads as TGCGCCAGCAGACTAGACCAGGGTATACACGAGCAGTACTTC.